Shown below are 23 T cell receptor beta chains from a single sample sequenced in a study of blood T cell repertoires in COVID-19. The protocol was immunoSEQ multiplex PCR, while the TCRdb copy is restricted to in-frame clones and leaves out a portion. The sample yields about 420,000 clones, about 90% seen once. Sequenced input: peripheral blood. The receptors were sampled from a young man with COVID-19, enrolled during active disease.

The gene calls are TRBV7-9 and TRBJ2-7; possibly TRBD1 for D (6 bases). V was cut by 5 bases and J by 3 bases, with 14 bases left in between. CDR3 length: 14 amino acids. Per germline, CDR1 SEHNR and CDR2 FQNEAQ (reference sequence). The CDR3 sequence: CASSHEGDHYEQYF. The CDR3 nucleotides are TGTGCCAGCAGCCACGAGGGGGACCACTACGAGCAGTACTTC. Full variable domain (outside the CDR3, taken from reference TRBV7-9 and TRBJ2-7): DTGVSQNPRHKITKRGQNVTFRCDPISEHNRLYWYRQTLGQGPEFLTYFQNEAQLEKSRLLSDRFSAERPKGSFSTLEIQRTEQGDSAMYLCASSHEGDHYEQYFGPGTRLTVT.

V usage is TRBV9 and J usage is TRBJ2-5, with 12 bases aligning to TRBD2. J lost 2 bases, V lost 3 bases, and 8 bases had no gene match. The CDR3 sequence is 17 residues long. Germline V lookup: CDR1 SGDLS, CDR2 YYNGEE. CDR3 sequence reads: CASSAGTSGRSQETQYF. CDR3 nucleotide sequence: TGTGCCAGCAGCGCCGGGACTAGCGGGCGTTCACAAGAGACCCAGTACTTC.

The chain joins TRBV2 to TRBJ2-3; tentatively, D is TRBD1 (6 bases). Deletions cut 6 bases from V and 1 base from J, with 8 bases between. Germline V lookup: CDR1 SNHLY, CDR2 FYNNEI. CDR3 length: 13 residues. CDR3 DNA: TGTGCCAGCAGATGGACAGGCACAGATACGCAGTATTTT. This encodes CASRWTGTDTQYF.

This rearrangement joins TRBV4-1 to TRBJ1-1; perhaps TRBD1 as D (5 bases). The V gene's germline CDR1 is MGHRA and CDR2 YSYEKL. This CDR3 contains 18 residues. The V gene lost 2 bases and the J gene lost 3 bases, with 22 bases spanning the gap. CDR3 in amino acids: CASSQFEGIRVRDTEAFF. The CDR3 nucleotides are TGCGCCAGCAGCCAATTTGAAGGGATCAGGGTCCGGGACACTGAAGCTTTCTTT.

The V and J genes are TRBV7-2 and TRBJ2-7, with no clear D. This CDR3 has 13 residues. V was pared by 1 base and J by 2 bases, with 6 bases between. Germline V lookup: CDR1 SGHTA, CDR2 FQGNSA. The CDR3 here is CASSLDIAYEQYF. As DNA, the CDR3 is TGTGCCAGCAGCTTAGATATTGCCTACGAGCAGTACTTC.

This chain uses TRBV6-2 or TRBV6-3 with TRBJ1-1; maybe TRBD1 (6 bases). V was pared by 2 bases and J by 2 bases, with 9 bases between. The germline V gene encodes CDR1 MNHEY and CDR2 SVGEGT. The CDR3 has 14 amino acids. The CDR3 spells CASSYKGGNTEAFF. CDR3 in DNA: TGTGCCAGCAGTTACAAAGGGGGAAACACTGAAGCTTTCTTT.

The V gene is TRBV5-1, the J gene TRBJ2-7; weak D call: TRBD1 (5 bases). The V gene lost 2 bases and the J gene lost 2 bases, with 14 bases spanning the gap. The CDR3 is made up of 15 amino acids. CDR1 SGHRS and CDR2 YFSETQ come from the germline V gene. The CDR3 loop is CASSLVGVRAYEQYF. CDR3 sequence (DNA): TGCGCCAGCAGCTTAGTAGGTGTCAGGGCCTACGAGCAGTACTTC.

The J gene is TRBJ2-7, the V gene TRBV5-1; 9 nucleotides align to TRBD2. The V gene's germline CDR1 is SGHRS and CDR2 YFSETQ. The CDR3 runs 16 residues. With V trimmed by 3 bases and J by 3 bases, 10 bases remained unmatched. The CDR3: CASSWTSASSLYEQYF. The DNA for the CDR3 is TGCGCCAGCAGCTGGACTAGCGCCTCCTCCCTCTACGAGCAGTACTTC.

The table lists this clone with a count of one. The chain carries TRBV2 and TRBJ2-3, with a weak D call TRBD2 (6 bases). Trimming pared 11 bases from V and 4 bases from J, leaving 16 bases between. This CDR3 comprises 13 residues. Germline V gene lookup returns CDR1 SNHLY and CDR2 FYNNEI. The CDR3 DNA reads TGTGCCGGTAGCCTGGGGGAGGCAGATACGCAGTATTTT. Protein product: CAGSLGEADTQYF.

The CDR3 bases are TGCAGCGTGACCGGGCCTAGCTTAGGCAATGAGCAGTTCTTC. This translates into CSVTGPSLGNEQFF. The chain couples TRBV29-1 to TRBJ2-1; maybe TRBD2 (5 bases). Trimming pared 6 bases from V and 6 bases from J, leaving 18 bases between. Germline V CDR1 and CDR2: SQVTM, ANQGSEA. This CDR3 is 14 amino acids long.

The CDR3 sequence: CASLPRTGGPLITANVLTF. The CDR3 DNA reads TGTGCCAGCCTGCCCCGGACAGGGGGGCCCTTGATAACGGCCAACGTCCTGACTTTC. The V and J genes are TRBV19 and TRBJ2-6, with 10 nucleotides matching TRBD1. This CDR3 is 19 amino acids long. Germline CDR1 LNHDA, CDR2 SQIVND (reference sequence). The V segment lost 9 bases and the J segment 6 bases; nucleotides outside the gene matches: 20.

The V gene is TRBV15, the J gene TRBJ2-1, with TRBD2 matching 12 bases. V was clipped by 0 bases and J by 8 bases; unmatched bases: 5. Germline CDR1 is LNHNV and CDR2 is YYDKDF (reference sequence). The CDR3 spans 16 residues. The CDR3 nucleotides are TGTGCCACCAGCAGAGATTGGGCTAGCGGGAGGGATGAGCAGTTCTTC. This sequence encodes CATSRDWASGRDEQFF.

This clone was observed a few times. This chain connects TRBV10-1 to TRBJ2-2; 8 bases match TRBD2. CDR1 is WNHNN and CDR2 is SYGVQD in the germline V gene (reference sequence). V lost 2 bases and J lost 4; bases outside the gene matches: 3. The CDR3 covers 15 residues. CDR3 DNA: TGCGCCAGCAGTGAGCAGGCGGGGGGCACCGGGGAGCTGTTTTTT. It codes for CASSEQAGGTGELFF.

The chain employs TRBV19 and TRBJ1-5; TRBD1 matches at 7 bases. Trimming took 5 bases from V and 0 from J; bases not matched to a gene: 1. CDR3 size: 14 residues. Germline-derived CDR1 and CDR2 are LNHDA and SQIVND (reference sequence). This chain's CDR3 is CASSEGASNQPQHF. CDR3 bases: TGTGCCAGTAGTGAGGGGGCTAGCAATCAGCCCCAGCATTTT.

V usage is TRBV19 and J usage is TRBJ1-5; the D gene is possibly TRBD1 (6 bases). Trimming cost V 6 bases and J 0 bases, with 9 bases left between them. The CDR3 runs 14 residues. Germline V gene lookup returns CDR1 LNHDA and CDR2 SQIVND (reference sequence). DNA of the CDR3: TGTGCCAGTAGGGACAGCTATAGCAATCAGCCCCAGCATTTT. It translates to CASRDSYSNQPQHF.

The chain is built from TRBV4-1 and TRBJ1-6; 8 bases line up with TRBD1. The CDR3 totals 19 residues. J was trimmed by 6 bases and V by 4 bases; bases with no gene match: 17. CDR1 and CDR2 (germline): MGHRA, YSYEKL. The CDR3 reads CASSRNQGAPGRINSPLHF. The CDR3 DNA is TGCGCCAGCAGCCGAAACCAGGGGGCGCCGGGCCGTATTAATTCACCCCTCCACTTT.

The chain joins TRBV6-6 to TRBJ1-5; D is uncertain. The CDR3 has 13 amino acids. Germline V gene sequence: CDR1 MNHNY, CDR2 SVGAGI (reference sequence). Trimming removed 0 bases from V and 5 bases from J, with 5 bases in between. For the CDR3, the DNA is TGTGCCAGCAGTTACTCGAGGGATCAGCCCCAGCATTTT. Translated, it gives CASSYSRDQPQHF.

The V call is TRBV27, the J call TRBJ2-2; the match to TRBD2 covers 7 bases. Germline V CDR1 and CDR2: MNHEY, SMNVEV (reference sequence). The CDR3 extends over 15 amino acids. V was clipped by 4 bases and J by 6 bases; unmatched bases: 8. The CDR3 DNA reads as TGTGCCAGCAGTTCCTCGGGGGGTCTTGCCGGGGAGCTGTTTTTT. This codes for CASSSSGGLAGELFF.

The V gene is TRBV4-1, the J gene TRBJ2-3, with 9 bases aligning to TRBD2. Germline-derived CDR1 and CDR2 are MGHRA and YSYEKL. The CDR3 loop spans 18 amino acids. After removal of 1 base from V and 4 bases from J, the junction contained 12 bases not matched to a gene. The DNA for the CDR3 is TGCGCCAGCAGCCAAGCCCCAGCCAGCGGGGGGAATTCAGATACGCAGTATTTT. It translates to CASSQAPASGGNSDTQYF.

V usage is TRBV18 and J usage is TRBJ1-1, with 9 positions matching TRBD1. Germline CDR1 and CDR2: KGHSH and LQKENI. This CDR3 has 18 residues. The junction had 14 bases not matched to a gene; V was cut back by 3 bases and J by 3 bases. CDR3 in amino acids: CASSPIVGTGISDTEAFF. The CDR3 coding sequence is TGTGCCAGCTCACCGATTGTAGGGACAGGGATTTCGGACACTGAAGCTTTCTTT.

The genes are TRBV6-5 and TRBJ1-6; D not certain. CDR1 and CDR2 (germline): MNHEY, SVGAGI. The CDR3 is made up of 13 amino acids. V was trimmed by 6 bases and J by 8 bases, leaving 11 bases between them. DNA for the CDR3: TGTGCCAGCAGCTTACTCCTTTATTCACCCCTCCACTTT. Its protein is CASSLLLYSPLHF.

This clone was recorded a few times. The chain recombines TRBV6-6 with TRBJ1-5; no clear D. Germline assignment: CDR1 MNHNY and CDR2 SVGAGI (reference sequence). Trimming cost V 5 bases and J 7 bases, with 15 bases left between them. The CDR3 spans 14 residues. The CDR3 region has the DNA TGTGCCAGCAGTACCGGGAACGGGTTGCAGCCCCAGCATTTT. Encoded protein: CASSTGNGLQPQHF.

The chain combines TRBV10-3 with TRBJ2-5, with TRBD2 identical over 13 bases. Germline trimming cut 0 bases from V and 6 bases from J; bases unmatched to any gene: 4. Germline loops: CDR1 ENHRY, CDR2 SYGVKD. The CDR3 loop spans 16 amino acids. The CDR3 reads CAISESTSGGPQTQYF. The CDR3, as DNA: TGTGCCATCAGTGAGTCGACTAGCGGGGGGCCCCAGACCCAGTACTTC.